Following are 21 T cell receptor beta chains from one sample sequenced in a study of CD8+ T cells in alopecia areata. It was cDNA, reverse transcribed from extracted RNA, that served as the sequencing template. Profiling relied on immunoSEQ multiplex PCR, and the TCRdb table lists in-frame clones only, not all of them. The repertoire consists of around 190,000 clones, with 56% occurring once and the leading ten covering nearly 5%. Sequencing used CD8+ T cells sorted from blood. These TCRs come from a human donor in good health.

The rearrangement uses TRBV19 and TRBJ1-5, with TRBD1 identical over 8 bases. J was trimmed by 5 bases and V by 7 bases; bases with no gene match: 7. The germline V gene has CDR1 LNHDA and CDR2 SQIVND (reference sequence). This CDR3 region has 14 residues. The CDR3 protein is CASTGQGFDQPQHF. The CDR3 DNA follows: TGTGCCAGTACCGGACAGGGATTCGATCAGCCCCAGCATTTT.

The J gene is TRBJ1-1, the V gene TRBV4-2; D is perhaps TRBD1 (6 bases). The CDR3 consists of 13 residues. The V end lost 0 bases, the J end lost 10 bases, and 12 bases lay between the germline ends. CDR1 is LGHNA, CDR2 YNFKEQ, per germline. CDR3 sequence reads: CASSQDPGAAAFF. CDR3 DNA: TGTGCCAGCAGCCAAGACCCGGGGGCGGCAGCTTTCTTT.

The rearrangement links TRBV5-8 to TRBJ1-2, with D hard to call. V dropped 0 bases and J dropped 4 bases, with 7 bases sitting between them. Germline values: CDR1 SGHTS, CDR2 YDEGEE. The CDR3 has 13 residues. The CDR3 protein is CASSLGRLYGYTF. The CDR3 DNA sequence: TGTGCCAGCAGCTTGGGTCGCCTCTATGGCTACACCTTC. Full variable domain (missing parts from reference TRBV5-8 and TRBJ1-2): EAGVTQSPTHLIKTRGQQATLRCSPISGHTSVYWYQQALGLGLQFLLWYDEGEERNRGNFPPRFSGRQFPNYSSELNVNALELEDSALYLCASSLGRLYGYTFGSGTRLTVV.

V gene TRBV30 combines with J gene TRBJ2-7, with 9 bases fitting TRBD1. CDR1 is GTSNPN, CDR2 SVGIG, per germline (reference sequence). Trimming cost V 8 bases and J 6 bases; bases outside gene matches: 14. This CDR3 is built from 14 residues. In DNA, the CDR3 is TGTGCCCGAGACCCCGGGACAGGGAGCTCCGAGCAGTACTTC. It specifies CARDPGTGSSEQYF.

This chain uses TRBV5-6 with TRBJ2-1, with a tentative D call TRBD1 (5 bases). CDR1 SGHDT and CDR2 YYEEEE come from the germline V gene. This CDR3 region has 11 residues. V lost 6 bases and J 10 bases, leaving 11 bases between the germline ends. CDR3 DNA: TGTGCCAGCACAGGGTTGTTGGAGCAGTTCTTC. Translation gives CASTGLLEQFF.

The J gene is TRBJ2-5, the V gene TRBV11-2; TRBD2 agrees at 13 bases. The trim removed 5 bases at V and 5 bases at J, leaving 8 bases unmatched. The CDR3 runs to 16 residues. Germline V CDR1 and CDR2: SGHAT, FQNNGV. As DNA, the CDR3 is TGTGCCAGCAGCCAACGGACTAGCGGGGGATCCGAGACCCAGTACTTC. Translation gives CASSQRTSGGSETQYF.

The CDR3 loop reads CSAYGEHGHTEAFF. The CDR3 bases are TGCAGCGCCTACGGGGAGCACGGGCACACTGAAGCTTTCTTT. The chain recombines TRBV29-1 with TRBJ1-1, with D hard to call. From germline, CDR1 is SQVTM and CDR2 ANQGSEA. This CDR3 spans 14 amino acids. V shed 7 bases and J shed 3 bases, with 18 bases lying between them. The full variable domain, completed using reference TRBV29-1 and TRBJ1-1, is SAVISQKPSRDICQRGTSLTIQCQVDSQVTMMFWYRQQPGQSLTLIATANQGSEATYESGFVIDKFPISRPNLTFSTLTVSNMSPEDSSIYLCSAYGEHGHTEAFFGQGTRLTVV.

The chain employs TRBV6-5 and TRBJ1-2, with D maybe TRBD1 (6 bases). The CDR3 has 11 amino acids. Germline V gene data show CDR1 as MNHEY and CDR2 as SVGAGI. Trimming cost V 7 bases and J 8 bases, with 11 bases left between them. The CDR3 spells CASTGADGYTF. CDR3 sequence (DNA): TGTGCCAGCACAGGGGCGGACGGCTACACCTTC.

The genes are TRBV9 and TRBJ2-3; 7 bases align to TRBD2. Germline V gene sequence: CDR1 SGDLS, CDR2 YYNGEE. Trimming took 3 bases from V and 3 from J; bases not matched to a gene: 7. CDR3 length equals 15 residues. CDR3 protein: CASSGLGGTTDTQYF. As DNA, the CDR3 is TGTGCCAGCAGCGGCCTGGGGGGGACTACAGATACGCAGTATTTT.

This clone was observed many times. The sample has other DNA sequences that encode this CDR3 too. This rearrangement joins TRBV13 to TRBJ1-5, with D hard to call. CDR1 and CDR2 from the germline V gene are PRHDT and FYEKMQ (reference sequence). There are 14 residues in the CDR3. V was clipped by 1 base and J by 9 bases, with 13 bases between them. The CDR3 DNA reads TGTGCCAGCAGCTTAGAGGGCAGCAAGGGGCCCCAGCATTTT. It is translated as CASSLEGSKGPQHF.

The genes are TRBV7-9 and TRBJ2-5; D unclear. CDR1 and CDR2 from the germline V gene are SEHNR and FQNEAQ (reference sequence). The CDR3 contains 12 residues. V shed 1 base and J shed 5 bases, with 5 bases lying between them. The CDR3 DNA is TGTGCCAGCAGCTTAGATACGGAGACCCAGTACTTC. Translated, it gives CASSLDTETQYF.

This clone was detected once. A read error may explain this, as a much larger clone is one base away. In the same sample, other DNA sequences code for this CDR3. The chain uses TRBV7-9 and TRBJ1-2; D may be TRBD1 (6 bases). Germline values: CDR1 SEHNR, CDR2 FQNEAQ (reference sequence). The CDR3 has 14 residues. The V end was cut by 2 bases, the J end by 8 bases, with 15 bases between. The CDR3 spells CASSLPGAVYGYTF. CDR3 nucleotides: TGTGCCAGCAGCTTACCAGGGGCAGTTTACGGCTACACCTTC.

The genes are TRBV5-1 and TRBJ2-3; D unclear. The length of the CDR3 is 12 residues. V dropped 4 bases and J dropped 7 bases, with 10 bases sitting between them. Germline V gene sequence: CDR1 SGHRS, CDR2 YFSETQ. CDR3 in DNA: TGCGCCAGCAGCCCGGATACCCATACGCAGTATTTT. Protein product: CASSPDTHTQYF.

The genes are TRBV9 and TRBJ2-7; no clear D. Germline V lookup: CDR1 SGDLS, CDR2 YYNGEE. The CDR3 extends over 13 amino acids. V was clipped by 5 bases and J by 0 bases, with 9 bases between them. CDR3 DNA sequence: TGTGCCAGCAGGCCAAATGCCTCCTACGAGCAGTACTTC. It translates to CASRPNASYEQYF. The variable domain in full, with the rest retrieved from reference TRBV9 and TRBJ2-7, is DSGVTQTPKHLITATGQRVTLRCSPRSGDLSVYWYQQSLDQGLQFLIQYYNGEERAKGNILERFSAQQFPDLHSELNLSSLELGDSALYFCASRPNASYEQYFGPGTRLTVT.

This clone was seen many times. The CDR3 region has the DNA TGTGCCAGCAGAGGTGGAGAAGCTTTCTTT. Amino acids: CASRGGEAFF. The rearrangement uses TRBV21-1 and TRBJ1-1. TRBV21-1 has pseudogene status. The CDR3 contains 10 residues.

This clone was picked up one time. The rearrangement links TRBV27 to TRBJ2-4; 7 bases agree with TRBD2. The CDR3 contains 18 residues. CDR1 and CDR2 (germline): MNHEY, SMNVEV (reference sequence). V trimming: 5 bases; J trimming: 2 bases; junction bases outside the gene matches: 15. CDR3 amino acids: CASSSGLVGGGPKNIQYF. CDR3 bases: TGTGCCAGCAGTAGTGGACTAGTCGGGGGTGGGCCCAAAAACATTCAGTACTTC.

The chain joins TRBV27 to TRBJ2-7; 7 bases agree with TRBD2. The CDR3 totals 14 residues. The ends lost 0 bases at V and 3 bases at J; junction bases unmatched: 2. The V gene's germline CDR1 is MNHEY and CDR2 SMNVEV (reference sequence). CDR3 nucleotide sequence: TGTGCCAGCAGTTTATCCGGGGGGATCTACGAGCAGTACTTC. Its protein product is CASSLSGGIYEQYF.

CDR3 in amino acids: CASSPRGADTEAFF. DNA for the CDR3: TGTGCCAGCAGCCCCCGCGGGGCGGACACTGAAGCTTTCTTT. V gene TRBV5-4 combines with J gene TRBJ1-1; D perhaps matches TRBD1 (5 bases). This CDR3 is 14 amino acids long. CDR1 SGHNT and CDR2 YYREEE come from the germline V gene (reference sequence). V gave up 4 bases and J gave up 3 bases, with 13 bases separating them.

V is TRBV4-2 and J is TRBJ2-1; 7 bases agree with TRBD2. CDR3 length: 16 amino acids. CDR1 and CDR2 (germline): LGHNA, YNFKEQ. J lost 7 bases, V lost 4 bases, and 13 bases had no gene match. CDR3 sequence (DNA): TGTGCCAGCAGCCCATCTCTAGCGGACCATGTAAATGAGCAGTTCTTC. This sequence encodes CASSPSLADHVNEQFF.

This chain joins TRBV2 and TRBJ2-3; TRBD2 matches at 13 bases. CDR3 length: 15 amino acids. Trimming took 7 bases from V and 2 from J; bases not matched to a gene: 3. Germline V lookup: CDR1 SNHLY, CDR2 FYNNEI. CDR3 DNA: TGTGCCAGCATACTAGCGGGGGGGCACACAGATACGCAGTATTTT. Its translation: CASILAGGHTDTQYF.

This clone was picked up a small number of times. The chain couples TRBV7-9 to TRBJ2-6; the D call may be TRBD1 or TRBD2 (5 bases each). The length of the CDR3 is 17 residues. Germline CDR1 reads SEHNR; CDR2 reads FQNEAQ (reference sequence). Deletions cut 7 bases from V and 0 bases from J, with 16 bases between. In nucleotides, the CDR3 is TGTGCCAGCACCCCTTGGGACGCCAGCTCTGGGGCCAACGTCCTGACTTTC. This encodes CASTPWDASSGANVLTF.